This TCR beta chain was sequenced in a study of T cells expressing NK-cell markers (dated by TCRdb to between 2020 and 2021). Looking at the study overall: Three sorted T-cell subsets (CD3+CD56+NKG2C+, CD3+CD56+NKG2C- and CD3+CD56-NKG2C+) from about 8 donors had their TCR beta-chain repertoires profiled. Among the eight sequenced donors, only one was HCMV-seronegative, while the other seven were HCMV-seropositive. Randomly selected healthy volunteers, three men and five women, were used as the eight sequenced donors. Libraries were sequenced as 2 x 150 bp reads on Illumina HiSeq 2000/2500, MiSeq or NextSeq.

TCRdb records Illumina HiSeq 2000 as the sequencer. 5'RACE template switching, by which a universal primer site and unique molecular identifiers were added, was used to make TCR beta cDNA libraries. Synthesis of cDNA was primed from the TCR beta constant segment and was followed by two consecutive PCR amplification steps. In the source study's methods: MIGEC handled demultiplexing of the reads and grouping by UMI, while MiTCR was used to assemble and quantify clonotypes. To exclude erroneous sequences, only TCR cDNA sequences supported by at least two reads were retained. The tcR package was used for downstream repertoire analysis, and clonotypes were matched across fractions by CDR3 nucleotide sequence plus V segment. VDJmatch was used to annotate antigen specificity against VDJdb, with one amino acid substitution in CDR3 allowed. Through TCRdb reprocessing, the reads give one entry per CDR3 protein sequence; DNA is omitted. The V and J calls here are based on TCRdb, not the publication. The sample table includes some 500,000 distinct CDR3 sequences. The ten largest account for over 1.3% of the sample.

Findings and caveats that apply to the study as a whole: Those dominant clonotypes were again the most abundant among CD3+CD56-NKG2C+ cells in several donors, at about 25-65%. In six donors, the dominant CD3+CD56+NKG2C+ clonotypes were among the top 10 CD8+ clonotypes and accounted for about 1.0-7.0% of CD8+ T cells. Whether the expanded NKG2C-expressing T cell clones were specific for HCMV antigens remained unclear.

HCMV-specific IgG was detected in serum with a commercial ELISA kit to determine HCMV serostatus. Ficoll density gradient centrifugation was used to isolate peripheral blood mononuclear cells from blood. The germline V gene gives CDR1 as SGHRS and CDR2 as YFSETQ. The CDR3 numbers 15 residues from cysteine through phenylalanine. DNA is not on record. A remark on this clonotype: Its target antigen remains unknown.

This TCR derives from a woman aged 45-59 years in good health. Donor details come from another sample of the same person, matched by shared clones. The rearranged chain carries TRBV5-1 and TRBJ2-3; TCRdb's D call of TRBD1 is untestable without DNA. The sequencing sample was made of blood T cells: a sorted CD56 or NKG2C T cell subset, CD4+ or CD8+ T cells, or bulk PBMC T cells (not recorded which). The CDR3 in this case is CASSLETGEGDTQYF.